This T cell receptor beta chain was recorded in a study of Graves' ophthalmopathy and Graves' hyperthyroidism (dated by TCRdb to between 2017 and 2018). A note on the overall study: Hyperthyroidism was defined as stable when no progression to ophthalmopathy occurred within 18 months of follow-up. An independent validation cohort comprised some 19 hyperthyroidism patients and 15 to 17 patients who later progressed from hyperthyroidism to ophthalmopathy. In total, some 130 blood samples were TCR-sequenced: roughly 45 ophthalmopathy, over 70 hyperthyroidism and 17 hyperthyroidism-to-ophthalmopathy patients. To explore V-J signatures that separate ophthalmopathy from hyperthyroidism, a discovery set of approximately 100 patients was enrolled, consisting of 40 to 45 with ophthalmopathy and around 60 with stable hyperthyroidism. TCR beta repertoire signatures were used to distinguish Graves' ophthalmopathy from Graves' hyperthyroidism and to predict progression to ophthalmopathy. After sampling, hyperthyroidism patients received methimazole starting at 30 mg daily, and ophthalmopathy patients received high-dose intravenous methylprednisolone. In over 5 hyperthyroidism patients, the T-cell repertoire of thyroid tissue was compared with the T-cell repertoire of blood.

General findings and caveats noted by the study authors: Sample size was not statistically predetermined, and group allocation was not concealed from the investigators. In validation, the model predicted ophthalmopathy progression with 55% to 71% sensitivity and roughly 78% specificity; roughly 11 predicted patients were CT-confirmed with GO in a median of approximately 6.5 months. Most expanded thyroid clonotypes with a frequency above 0.001 also appeared in blood, which suggests that blood repertoires may reflect the immune response in the thyroid. Ophthalmopathy was separated from stable hyperthyroidism by the 13-signature model with roughly 87% sensitivity and around 81% specificity in cross-validation and with 80%/75% in the test set.

TCR beta CDR3 regions were amplified from RNA transcripts for repertoire sequencing. The first round of RT-PCR was done with HTBI primers and the Qiagen OneStep RT-PCR kit, and was followed by a second round of multiplex PCR, then size selection and purification. Sequencing of the libraries was carried out on an Illumina HiSeq2000 in paired-end mode with 100 bp reads. In the original analysis: SOAPnuke was used to process the reads, removing any read that contained adapters or uncalled bases, had a mean Phred below 15, or lacked an exact match to the constant primer or identifier. High-quality paired reads were merged with COPE v1.2.5. Clonotypes were defined as unique nucleotide sequences and were aligned to IMGT TRB V, D and J references using MiTCR v1.1. Only V-J combinations with frequency above 0.0001 were analysed, covering approximately 99% of repertoires. For each V-J combination, a TCR clonal expansion and chaos score was defined as the ratio of F50 clonal expansion to chaos observed in the TCRdist matrix. Welch's t-statistics and random forest were used to reduce features to over ten V-J combinations, which were fed into a naive Bayes classifier. Thyroid-blood repertoire similarity was quantified with the Morisita-Horn index. TCRdb handled the public reads itself, with Q25 trimming in fastp and clone calling in MiXCR, and kept productive beta chains. Entries that share a CDR3 protein sequence are merged under the most common genes and DNA. None of the V and J calls come from the authors' own analysis; TCRdb made them. The sample table records a few hundred thousand distinct CDR3 sequences; about 40% of these occur just once. Jointly, the top ten make up over 3.5% of the sample.

The germline V gene (reference sequence) yields SGHNT for CDR1 and YYREEE for CDR2. Its CDR3 holds 14 amino acids, cysteine through phenylalanine. Just the 42-base CDR3 DNA is kept, in frame starting at base 1. The junction shows trimming of 2 bases on V and 7 bases on J, plus 10 bases between the germline ends. Patients with hyperthyroidism were aged 18 to 65 years, had been newly diagnosed, and had a disease duration of less than 2 months. Anyone with other autoimmune diseases, uncontrolled infections, pregnancy or lactation was excluded from the study. Diagnosis was based on clinical symptoms, serum thyroxine, TRAb, thyroid ultrasound and orbital computed tomography. Trizol reagent was used to extract the total RNA, and its quality was then checked on an Agilent 2100 Bioanalyzer. This clonotype was seen many times. Its cognate antigen has yet to be identified. The record has no base qualities; no much larger clone is one base away.

Input material: peripheral blood or thyroid tissue (not recorded which). The sequence derives from an adult man with Graves' hyperthyroidism. The sequence is built from TRBV5-4 and TRBJ1-6, with the D gene not confidently named. The nucleotides are TGTGCCAGCAGCTTAGCGGGTTTCAATTCACCCCTCCACTTT. Its amino acids are CASSLAGFNSPLHF.